This T cell receptor beta chain was captured by sequencing in a study of blood T cell repertoires in COVID-19. Study-wide context: T cells, B-cell-depleted T cells, or PBMCs supplied cDNA or gDNA.

Produced via immunoSEQ multiplex PCR; TCRdb's table is partial and in-frame only. The table records some 77,000 clones, approximately 90% of them present only once. The sequence derives from a man aged 25-45 years with acute or convalescent COVID-19. Material: peripheral blood.

DNA for the CDR3: TGTGCCATCAGTGAGTCCAGGGCAGGGGGCGATTCACCCCTCCACTTT. This codes for CAISESRAGGDSPLHF. The chain joins TRBV10-3 to TRBJ1-6; 8 bases agree with TRBD1. The ends lost 0 bases at V and 8 bases at J; junction bases unmatched: 6. The CDR3 consists of 16 residues. Germline values: CDR1 ENHRY, CDR2 SYGVKD.